A selection of T cell receptor beta chains follows, all from one sample in a study of regulatory T cells in long-lasting Graves disease. MiXCR, run by TCRdb on the multiplex PCR reads, gives a single entry per CDR3 protein. The repertoire holds 500,000 to 800,000 distinct CDR3 sequences, with about 32% as singletons. Material: peripheral blood mononuclear cells (PBMCs), obtained when the disease was refractory, from a patient treated with antithyroid drugs. Every receptor here comes from a female donor with Graves disease. CDR3s include the opening cysteine and the closing phenylalanine or tryptophan. D genes are given only for firm matches. Clone size appears in some rows only: once, few, many, or a class for an expanded clone.

V gene,D gene,clone size,J gene,CDR3 length,CDR3 protein,CDR3 DNA
TRBV27,-,many,TRBJ2-7,15,CASSLGPGTQYEQYF,TGTGCCAGCAGTTTAGGGCCCGGGACCCAATACGAGCAGTACTTC
TRBV7-8,TRBD1,once,TRBJ1-2,12,CASSLGTGRKCF,TGTGCCAGCAGCTTAGGGACAGGGAGAAAATGCTTC
TRBV11-2,TRBD2,few,TRBJ2-1,15,CASSPRASGIDEQFF,TGTGCCAGCAGCCCCCGAGCTAGCGGGATAGATGAGCAGTTCTTC
TRBV20-1,TRBD2,few,TRBJ2-3,16,CSARRLAGVGADTQYF,TGCAGTGCTAGGCGTCTAGCGGGAGTGGGGGCAGATACGCAGTATTTT
TRBV7-9,-,-,TRBJ2-2,14,CASSFETDTGELFF,TGTGCCAGCAGCTTTGAGACAGACACCGGGGAGCTGTTTTTT
TRBV5-1,-,-,TRBJ1-1,13,CASSLEAGSEAFF,TGCGCCAGCAGCTTGGAAGCCGGTTCTGAAGCTTTCTTT
TRBV14,TRBD2,-,TRBJ2-7,20,CASSHPRLGRRENLYYEQYF,TGTGCCAGCAGCCACCCTAGGCTAGGGAGGCGGGAGAACTTATATTACGAGCAGTACTTC
TRBV12-3/TRBV12-4,-,-,TRBJ2-7,15,CASSSPGLGRGEQYF,TGTGCCAGCAGTTCCCCGGGGCTCGGTAGGGGCGAGCAGTACTTC
TRBV12-3/TRBV12-4,-,-,TRBJ1-1,12,CATSGGGTEAFF,TGTGCCACGTCCGGGGGAGGGACTGAAGCTTTCTTT
TRBV29-1,-,few,TRBJ2-7,14,CSAATTGSLDEQYF,TGCAGCGCAGCTACGACAGGATCGTTGGACGAGCAGTACTTC
TRBV12-3/TRBV12-4,-,few,TRBJ2-5,13,CASRTDGGETQYF,TGTGCCAGCAGGACGGACGGTGGGGAGACCCAGTACTTC
TRBV20-1,-,few,TRBJ1-5,12,CSARALRGPQHF,TGCAGTGCTCGAGCCTTGCGCGGGCCCCAGCATTTT
TRBV12-3/TRBV12-4,TRBD2,-,TRBJ2-1,14,CASSASGSVNEQFF,TGTGCCAGCAGCGCTAGCGGGAGTGTAAATGAGCAGTTCTTC
TRBV20-1,-,once,TRBJ1-4,13,CSAFNRESAGLFF,TGCAGTGCTTTTAACAGGGAATCGGCTGGACTGTTTTTT
TRBV11-2,-,few,TRBJ1-2,14,CASSLEGRTYGYTF,TGTGCCAGCAGCTTAGAGGGTCGGACCTATGGCTACACCTTC
TRBV12-3/TRBV12-4,-,many,TRBJ1-2,14,CASSFGPGHYGYTF,TGTGCCAGCAGTTTTGGGCCGGGGCACTATGGCTACACCTTC
TRBV9,-,-,TRBJ2-2,14,CASSVGLNTGELFF,TGTGCCAGCAGCGTAGGGCTAAACACCGGGGAGCTGTTTTTT
TRBV11-2,-,-,TRBJ2-1,14,CASSSPGNPNEQFF,TGTGCCAGCAGCTCCCCGGGAAACCCGAATGAGCAGTTCTTC
TRBV13,-,few,TRBJ2-7,16,CASSSTRDLNFYEQYF,TGTGCCAGCAGCTCCACCCGGGATCTTAATTTCTACGAGCAGTACTTC
TRBV29-1,-,few,TRBJ2-5,14,CSVLQAGRRETQYF,TGCAGCGTTCTTCAGGCAGGGCGGCGAGAGACCCAGTACTTC
TRBV28,-,-,TRBJ1-1,14,CASSFQGGSTEAFF,TGTGCCAGCAGTTTCCAAGGGGGTAGCACTGAAGCTTTCTTT
TRBV9,-,few,TRBJ2-2,13,CASSLRAGGELFF,TGTGCCAGCAGCCTCAGAGCAGGCGGGGAGCTGTTTTTT
TRBV20-1,-,-,TRBJ2-5,13,CSAADRNQETQYF,TGCAGTGCTGCCGACAGGAACCAAGAGACCCAGTACTTC
TRBV20-1,TRBD1,few,TRBJ1-2,13,CSAPGQVGYGYTF,TGCAGTGCTCCGGGACAGGTTGGCTATGGCTACACCTTC